Below, 27 T cell receptor beta chains from the same sample are listed, as sequenced in a study of a mutant IDH1 vaccine in newly diagnosed glioma. The time point here: week 5, during vaccination. Every vaccine dose comprised 300 ug of mutant IDH1 20-mer peptide plus topical imiquimod. Their specific antigens are unknown. The assay was immunoSEQ multiplex PCR, and TCRdb's table has in-frame clones only and misses some. Here the sample spans about 42,000 clones, around 85% being singletons. Here the sequenced sample was PBMCs, taken from a glioma patient whose treatment included an IDH1 peptide vaccine. These receptors were collected from a man aged 35 to 55 with glioma.

This chain uses TRBV19 with TRBJ2-5, with a weak D call TRBD1 (5 bases). The CDR3 runs to 13 residues. The V end was cut by 4 bases, the J end by 4 bases, with 10 bases between. CDR1 is LNHDA, CDR2 SQIVND, per germline (reference sequence). The DNA for the CDR3 is TGTGCCAGTAGTAATCAGGGCCCAGAGACCCAGTACTTC. Translated: CASSNQGPETQYF.

This clone has a single count. The CDR3 bases are TGTGCCAGCAGCGTTACGGACCTATTGGGATCGGTACGGTACACCGGGGAGCTGTTTTTT. Encoded protein: CASSVTDLLGSVRYTGELFF. The chain uses TRBV9 and TRBJ2-2; no clear D. V lost 2 bases and J 3 bases, leaving 26 bases between the germline ends. This CDR3 has 20 residues. Germline values: CDR1 SGDLS, CDR2 YYNGEE.

The chain has TRBV20-1 and TRBJ2-7; TRBD1 matches 7 bases. The J segment lost 5 bases and the V segment lost 8 bases, leaving 6 bases of the junction unmatched. Germline CDR1 DFQATT, CDR2 SNEGSKA (reference sequence). The CDR3 consists of 11 residues. The CDR3 DNA sequence: TGCAGTCCCCGACAGGGTAACGAGCAGTACTTC. As protein: CSPRQGNEQYF.

The chain uses TRBV2 and TRBJ2-1, with TRBD2 matching 13 bases. Per germline, CDR1 SNHLY and CDR2 FYNNEI. The CDR3 has 17 residues. The V gene end was trimmed by 9 bases and the J gene end by 9 bases; junction bases not matched to a gene: 17. CDR3 nucleotide sequence: TGTGCCAGGGGGTCCGGGACTAGCGGGGTCGGGAGGGCTGAGCAGTTCTTC. It codes for CARGSGTSGVGRAEQFF.

The CDR3 DNA reads as TGTGCCAGCAGCTTAGATGTGAGCTCCTACAATGAGCAGTTCTTC. Protein sequence: CASSLDVSSYNEQFF. The V and J genes are TRBV7-8 and TRBJ2-1; D gene uncertain. CDR3 length: 15 residues. Trimming removed 1 base at V and 0 bases at J, with 7 bases between. CDR1 and CDR2 from the germline V gene are SGHVS and FQNEAQ.

The chain is built from TRBV7-9 and TRBJ1-4, with 7 bases that match TRBD1. CDR3 length equals 14 residues. Germline CDR1 and CDR2: SEHNR and FQNEAQ (reference sequence). Trimming removed 4 bases from V and 8 bases from J; junction bases left unmatched: 7. The CDR3 protein is CASSSTGVWEKLFF. CDR3 coding DNA: TGTGCCAGCAGCTCTACAGGGGTCTGGGAAAAACTGTTTTTT.

This clone was detected once. The chain uses TRBV19 and TRBJ1-1; TRBD1 might be the D (6 bases). The CDR3 totals 14 residues. V lost 4 bases, J lost 1 base, and 10 bases lay in between. CDR1 and CDR2 (germline): LNHDA, SQIVND (reference sequence). This chain's CDR3 is CASSTTGTNTEAFF. CDR3 DNA sequence: TGTGCCAGTAGTACCACAGGGACGAACACTGAAGCTTTCTTT.

V gene TRBV7-9 combines with J gene TRBJ2-3, with TRBD2 matching 15 bases. Germline V lookup: CDR1 SEHNR, CDR2 FQNEAQ (reference sequence). V shed 10 bases, J shed 2 bases, and the junction held 16 bases outside the gene matches. The CDR3 length is 19 residues. CDR3 protein: CATNPTWTSGGAYTDTQYF. The CDR3 bases are TGTGCCACTAACCCCACTTGGACTAGCGGGGGGGCCTACACAGATACGCAGTATTTT.

The CDR3 loop is CASSPAGGRGTYEQYF. For the CDR3, the DNA is TGTGCCAGCAGCCCAGCAGGGGGCCGCGGAACCTACGAGCAGTACTTC. The chain employs TRBV7-3 and TRBJ2-7, with TRBD1 matching 8 bases. CDR1 is SGHTA and CDR2 is FQGTGA in the germline V gene. CDR3 length: 16 residues. J was trimmed by 2 bases and V by 5 bases; bases with no gene match: 11.

The gene calls are TRBV15 and TRBJ2-7, with unresolved D. CDR1 LNHNV and CDR2 YYDKDF come from the germline V gene (reference sequence). Trimming pared 0 bases from V and 3 bases from J, leaving 9 bases between. The CDR3 consists of 14 residues. In nucleotides, the CDR3 is TGTGCCACCAGCAGAGAAGGTCTAGTCTACGAGCAGTACTTC. Translation: CATSREGLVYEQYF. The whole variable domain, remainder taken from reference TRBV15 and TRBJ2-7, is DAMVIQNPRYQVTQFGKPVTLSCSQTLNHNVMYWYQQKSSQAPKLLFHYYDKDFNNEADTPDNFQSRRPNTSFCFLDIRSPGLGDTAMYLCATSREGLVYEQYFGPGTRLTVT.

About this clone: A read error may account for a junction end that differs from germline. The chain carries TRBV7-7 and TRBJ2-2; no reliable D call. Germline V gene data show CDR1 as SSHAT and CDR2 as FNYEAQ (reference sequence). The length of the CDR3 is 13 residues. CDR3 sequence: CASSPTRGGELFF. The CDR3 nucleotides are TGTGCTAGCAGCCCGACCCGAGGTGGGGAGCTGTTTTTT. Combining the CDR3 with reference TRBV7-7 and TRBJ2-2 gives the whole variable domain GAGVSQSPRYKVTKRGQDVTLRCDPISSHATLYWYQQALGQGPEFLTYFNYEAQPDKSGLPSDRFSAERPEGSISTLTIQRTEQRDSAMYRCASSPTRGGELFFGEGSRLTVL.

The genes are TRBV29-1 and TRBJ1-4; a possible D gene is TRBD1 (5 bases). This CDR3 comprises 14 residues. Germline assignment: CDR1 SQVTM and CDR2 ANQGSEA. The ends were cut back, 5 bases at V and 10 bases at J, with 20 bases in the middle. CDR3 coding DNA: TGCAGCGTTCAAACAACCCGGGACCTAGGAAAACTGTTTTTT. Translation: CSVQTTRDLGKLFF.

This chain links TRBV5-4 with TRBJ2-2; the D gene is possibly TRBD1 (6 bases). Trimming took 8 bases from V and 1 from J, leaving 12 bases between them. Germline assignment: CDR1 SGHNT and CDR2 YYREEE (reference sequence). The CDR3 is 14 residues long. The CDR3 coding sequence is TGTGCCAGTACGACCAGGGGGAACACCGGGGAGCTGTTTTTT. Its protein product is CASTTRGNTGELFF.

This clone has only a few counts. This chain links TRBV11-2 with TRBJ2-5; D uncertain. V was shortened by 5 bases and J by 1 base, with 11 bases between the two germline ends. Germline V CDR1 and CDR2: SGHAT, FQNNGV. The CDR3 consists of 14 residues. DNA of the CDR3: TGTGCCAGCAGCCTCAGGACGGCCCAAGAGACCCAGTACTTC. As protein: CASSLRTAQETQYF.

This rearrangement joins TRBV5-1 to TRBJ2-3; D unresolved. CDR3 length: 13 amino acids. The V end lost 3 bases, the J end lost 6 bases, and 11 bases lay between the germline ends. Per germline, CDR1 SGHRS and CDR2 YFSETQ. CDR3 nucleotide sequence: TGCGCCAGCAGCTCCAGACGCCTCGATACGCAGTATTTT. This translates into CASSSRRLDTQYF. Full variable domain (outside the CDR3, taken from reference TRBV5-1 and TRBJ2-3): KAGVTQTPRYLIKTRGQQVTLSCSPISGHRSVSWYQQTPGQGLQFLFEYFSETQRNKGNFPGRFSGRQFSNSRSEMNVSTLELGDSALYLCASSSRRLDTQYFGPGTRLTVL.

The V call is TRBV19, the J call TRBJ2-7; tentatively, D is TRBD1 or TRBD2 (5 bases each). V shed 7 bases and J shed 3 bases, with 22 bases lying between them. CDR3 length equals 16 residues. Germline lookup yields CDR1 LNHDA and CDR2 SQIVND (reference sequence). CDR3 coding DNA: TGTGCCAGTACCCAGAACGGGGACCAATCCTTCTACGAGCAGTACTTC. Translated: CASTQNGDQSFYEQYF. Filled out from reference TRBV19 and TRBJ2-7, the complete variable domain reads DGGITQSPKYLFRKEGQNVTLSCEQNLNHDAMYWYRQDPGQGLRLIYYSQIVNDFQKGDIAEGYSVSREKKESFPLTVTSAQKNPTAFYLCASTQNGDQSFYEQYFGPGTRLTVT.

V and J are TRBV7-3 and TRBJ1-1; TRBD1 agrees at 9 bases. CDR3 size: 12 residues. Germline loops: CDR1 SGHTA, CDR2 FQGTGA. V lost 4 bases to trimming and J lost 11 bases; unmatched junction nucleotides: 5. The CDR3 coding sequence is TGTGCCAGCAGCTCAGGACAGGGGAGGGCTTTCTTT. This encodes CASSSGQGRAFF.

In the case of this clone: Its ends do not fully match the called genes, so a read error is possible. The chain is built from TRBV7-3 and TRBJ2-5; 8 nucleotides line up with TRBD1. This CDR3 spans 14 amino acids. CDR1 SGHTA and CDR2 FQGTGA come from the germline V gene. CDR3 sequence reads: CASSLTGGQETQYF. The CDR3 DNA follows: TGTGCCAGCAGTTTAACAGGGGGCCAAGAGACCCAGTACTTC.

A few counts support this clone. The CDR3 DNA is TGCGCCAGCAGCTCCGGGACAGACTATGGCTACACCTTC. This gives the protein CASSSGTDYGYTF. The V gene is TRBV10-2, the J gene TRBJ1-2, with 7 bases lining up with TRBD1. CDR3 length equals 13 residues. With V trimmed by 6 bases and J by 3 bases, 4 bases remained unmatched. Germline values: CDR1 WSHSY, CDR2 SAAADI.

This sequence joins TRBV6-5 and TRBJ1-4; perhaps TRBD1 as D (6 bases). From germline, CDR1 is MNHEY and CDR2 SVGAGI. V lost 5 bases to trimming and J lost 12 bases, with 16 bases between them. The CDR3 is 13 amino acids. The CDR3 DNA sequence: TGTGCCAGCAGTCAGACTGGACAGAAAGAACTGTTTTTT. It translates to CASSQTGQKELFF.

The chain links TRBV9 to TRBJ1-5, with a tentative D call TRBD1 (6 bases). The CDR3 is made up of 15 amino acids. The germline V gene encodes CDR1 SGDLS and CDR2 YYNGEE. V was pared by 4 bases and J by 3 bases, with 14 bases between. CDR3 amino acids: CASSLEGGLNQPQHF. The CDR3 coding sequence is TGTGCCAGCAGCTTAGAGGGGGGGCTCAATCAGCCCCAGCATTTT.

The chain combines TRBV15 with TRBJ2-5; D is unclear. The V gene lost 4 bases and the J gene lost 2 bases, with 14 bases spanning the gap. CDR1 and CDR2 from the germline V gene are LNHNV and YYDKDF (reference sequence). The CDR3 has 15 residues. The CDR3 DNA follows: TGTGCCACCAGCAAGGCTACGTTGAATCAAGAGACCCAGTACTTC. This sequence encodes CATSKATLNQETQYF.

The chain combines TRBV6-5 with TRBJ2-1; TRBD2 agrees at 11 bases. The germline gives CDR1 MNHEY, CDR2 SVGAGI. Germline trimming cut 2 bases from V and 3 bases from J; bases unmatched to any gene: 3. The CDR3 has 16 amino acids. Written as DNA, the CDR3 is TGTGCCAGCAGTTACGTAGCGGGAGGGTTCTACAATGAGCAGTTCTTC. Protein product: CASSYVAGGFYNEQFF.

The chain combines TRBV7-2 with TRBJ1-3; D is unclear. The germline V gene encodes CDR1 SGHTA and CDR2 FQGNSA. The CDR3 runs 13 residues. The ends were cut back, 4 bases at V and 4 bases at J, with 8 bases in the middle. The CDR3 region has the DNA TGTGCCAGCAGCTCCCACGACGGAAACACCATATATTTT. As protein: CASSSHDGNTIYF.

V and J are TRBV9 and TRBJ2-7; D might be TRBD2 (5 bases). Germline CDR1 SGDLS, CDR2 YYNGEE. The V end was cut by 4 bases, the J end by 5 bases, with 10 bases between. CDR3 length equals 12 residues. The CDR3 nucleotides read TGTGCCAGCAGCCAACTAGGGAACGAGCAGTACTTC. Its protein product is CASSQLGNEQYF.

The rearrangement joins TRBV15 to TRBJ2-7; D gene ambiguous. Germline loops: CDR1 LNHNV, CDR2 YYDKDF (reference sequence). V was clipped by 1 base and J by 0 bases, with 13 bases between them. The CDR3 runs to 16 residues. Written as DNA, the CDR3 is TGTGCCACCAGCAGAGTTCAAGGGATTAGCTCCTACGAGCAGTACTTC. Residues: CATSRVQGISSYEQYF.

In this sample, this clone turned up a few times. CDR3 sequence reads: CASSPSENTEAFF. For the CDR3, the DNA is TGTGCCAGCTCACCTTCAGAGAACACTGAAGCTTTCTTT. This chain uses TRBV18 with TRBJ1-1; D remains unclear. Germline V gives CDR1 KGHSH, CDR2 LQKENI. Trimming removed 3 bases from V and 1 base from J, with 6 bases in between. This CDR3 is built from 13 residues. Looking up the rest from reference TRBV18 and TRBJ1-1 gives the full variable domain: NAGVMQNPRHLVRRRGQEARLRCSPMKGHSHVYWYRQLPEEGLKFMVYLQKENIIDESGMPKERFSAEFPKEGPSILRIQQVVRGDSAAYFCASSPSENTEAFFGQGTRLTVV.